One sample yielded the 10 T cell receptor beta chains listed below, sequenced in a study of blood T cell repertoires in COVID-19. Assay: immunoSEQ multiplex PCR; the TCRdb copy retains only in-frame clones and omits some. The table records some 270,000 clones, 80% to 90% of them present only once. The sample consisted of PBMCs or T cells enriched from blood (not recorded which). The receptors come from a woman aged 25-40 years who had recovered from COVID-19.

V is TRBV9 and J is TRBJ2-2; weak D call: TRBD2 (6 bases). In germline, CDR1 is SGDLS, CDR2 YYNGEE. V lost 4 bases and J lost 3, with 19 bases in between. The CDR3 totals 17 residues. The CDR3 region has the DNA TGTGCCAGCAGCCCACTAGAGACGGGACTTTACACCGGGGAGCTGTTTTTT. Its protein is CASSPLETGLYTGELFF. The full variable domain, its missing parts supplied by reference TRBV9 and TRBJ2-2, is DSGVTQTPKHLITATGQRVTLRCSPRSGDLSVYWYQQSLDQGLQFLIQYYNGEERAKGNILERFSAQQFPDLHSELNLSSLELGDSALYFCASSPLETGLYTGELFFGEGSRLTVL.

The genes are TRBV9 and TRBJ1-2, with D tentatively TRBD1 (6 bases). The CDR3 has 13 amino acids. Germline CDR1 reads SGDLS; CDR2 reads YYNGEE. With 1 base removed from V and 6 bases from J, the gap between germline ends came to 10 bases. DNA for the CDR3: TGTGCCAGCAGCGTATCAGGGGTCAATGGCTACACCTTC. This gives the protein CASSVSGVNGYTF.

CDR3 sequence reads: CAWSTSRTGVGTEAFF. The CDR3, as DNA: TGTGCCTGGAGTACTAGTCGAACAGGGGTGGGCACTGAAGCTTTCTTT. J is TRBJ1-1 and V is TRBV30; 7 nucleotides agree with TRBD1. CDR1 GTSNPN and CDR2 SVGIG come from the germline V gene (reference sequence). The CDR3 has 16 amino acids. V lost 2 bases, J lost 4 bases, and 13 bases stayed unmatched.

This clone came up once. The genes are TRBV5-6 and TRBJ1-1, with TRBD1 matching over 8 bases. V lost 3 bases to trimming and J lost 5 bases; unmatched junction nucleotides: 9. There are 15 residues in the CDR3. Germline CDR1 SGHDT, CDR2 YYEEEE. The CDR3 DNA sequence: TGTGCCAGCAGCTACCAGGGGGCGCGAGGAACTGAAGCTTTCTTT. Encoded protein: CASSYQGARGTEAFF.

This clone is a singleton in its sample. The chain employs TRBV5-5 and TRBJ2-2, with D unclear. V was shortened by 2 bases and J by 4 bases, with 6 bases between the two germline ends. Looked up from germline, CDR1 is SGHKS and CDR2 is YYEKEE (reference sequence). This CDR3 contains 13 residues. CDR3 protein: CASSFMATGELFF. CDR3 coding DNA: TGTGCCAGCAGCTTTATGGCCACCGGGGAGCTGTTTTTT.

The chain combines TRBV7-8 with TRBJ2-7, with 7 bases that match TRBD2. The CDR3 is 15 residues long. Germline CDR1 SGHVS, CDR2 FQNEAQ. The J segment lost 4 bases and the V segment lost 5 bases, leaving 11 bases of the junction unmatched. The CDR3 is CASSLRLDSGYEQYF. CDR3 sequence (DNA): TGTGCCAGCAGCCTAAGATTGGATAGCGGGTACGAGCAGTACTTC.

The J gene is TRBJ2-4, the V gene TRBV30, with 7 bases fitting TRBD2. Germline CDR1 GTSNPN, CDR2 SVGIG (reference sequence). Losses at the gene ends were 5 bases for V and 8 bases for J; bases not matched to a gene: 6. CDR3 size: 12 residues. CDR3 region: CAWATSRDIQYF. DNA of the CDR3: TGTGCCTGGGCGACTAGCAGAGACATTCAGTACTTC. The whole variable domain, filled in from reference TRBV30 and TRBJ2-4, reads SQTIHQWPATLVQPVGSPLSLECTVEGTSNPNLYWYRQAAGRGLQLLFYSVGIGQISSEVPQNLSASRPQDRQFILSSKKLLLSDSGFYLCAWATSRDIQYFGAGTRLSVL.

The gene calls are TRBV28 and TRBJ2-7, with D possibly TRBD2 on 7 matching bases. Germline CDR1 and CDR2: MDHEN and SYDVKM. V was pared by 7 bases and J by 9 bases, with 25 bases between. This CDR3 region has 15 residues. This CDR3 is CASNPDGGARRGQYF. The CDR3 DNA follows: TGTGCCAGCAACCCCGATGGGGGGGCGCGTAGGGGGCAGTACTTC.

V is TRBV28 and J is TRBJ1-1; D is undetermined. CDR1 MDHEN and CDR2 SYDVKM come from the germline V gene. Trimming cost V 7 bases and J 3 bases, with 6 bases left between them. The CDR3 is 11 amino acids. CDR3 DNA sequence: TGTGCCAGCACTACCGACACTGAAGCTTTCTTT. As protein: CASTTDTEAFF. The full variable domain, its missing parts supplied by reference TRBV28 and TRBJ1-1, is DVKVTQSSRYLVKRTGEKVFLECVQDMDHENMFWYRQDPGLGLRLIYFSYDVKMKEKGDIPEGYSVSREKKERFSLILESASTNQTSMYLCASTTDTEAFFGQGTRLTVV.

V usage is TRBV7-9 and J usage is TRBJ1-1; 8 positions match TRBD1. After removal of 6 bases from V and 0 bases from J, the junction contained 12 bases not matched to a gene. CDR3 length: 17 residues. Germline CDR1 and CDR2: SEHNR and FQNEAQ (reference sequence). CDR3 loop: CASRFGNPGQVNTEAFF. In nucleotides, the CDR3 is TGTGCCAGCAGGTTCGGAAACCCGGGACAGGTGAACACTGAAGCTTTCTTT.